The T cell receptor (beta chain) under discussion was sequenced for a study of T cell repertoires in cytomegalovirus infection. Study-level background: Evidence of both CMV infection and a matching HLA type came from public TCR beta signatures.

TCRdb passed the reads through MiXCR, listing each CDR3 protein once. There are approximately 910,000 distinct CDR3 sequences in the sample; around 30% occur only once, and around 15% lies in the top ten. Study results and caveats: Clonotype analysis showed dominance of the ex vivo response by HLA-C-restricted CMV-specific TCR beta clonotypes.

The germline V gene encodes CDR1 LNHDA and CDR2 SQIVND (reference sequence). The CDR3 is 15 residues long. The J segment lost 1 base and the V segment lost 6 bases, leaving 5 bases of the junction unmatched. Concerning this clonotype itself: As yet, its antigen is unknown.

V usage is TRBV19 and J usage is TRBJ2-2; TRBD1 matches 7 bases. The TCR originated in a human donor in good health (CMV status not recorded). Some clones in this sample may be carry-over from other donors' samples. The specimen was cultured CD8+ T cells from PBMCs, collected from culture after CMV antigen stimulation. The CDR3 loop is CASRPRDRNTGELFF. CDR3 in DNA: TGTGCCAGTAGACCCCGGGACAGGAACACCGGGGAGCTGTTTTTT.